The clone carrying this T cell receptor beta chain showed up many times. Its antigen remains unidentified. These data come from a study of T cells in Graves' hyperthyroidism and ophthalmopathy. Study-level results: Ophthalmopathy, as predicted by the model, came a median roughly 6.5 months after the prediction. Most clonotypes expanded in thyroid above 0.001 were likewise present in blood.

This sample holds PBMCs from approximately 10 ml fresh peripheral blood. Trimming removed 7 bases from V and 2 bases from J; junction bases left unmatched: 6. Looked up from germline, CDR1 is MDHEN and CDR2 is SYDVKM. The CDR3 totals 16 residues. What was amplified from RNA transcripts were TCR beta CDR3 regions. The HTBI primer set served for first-round RT-PCR of the TCR CDR3. MiXCR, applied by TCRdb to the multiplex PCR reads, yields one record per CDR3 protein. The table lists 550,000 to 650,000 distinct CDR3 sequences, 12% to 15% of them singletons, with about 15% in the top ten. This chain uses TRBV28 with TRBJ2-3, with 13 nucleotides matching TRBD2. The sequencing sample was made of blood. The clonotype comes from a woman aged 35 to 49 with Graves' hyperthyroidism. The CDR3 DNA reads TGTGCCAGCAATCCGACTAGCGGGAGGACCACAGATACGCAGTATTTT. Protein product: CASNPTSGRTTDTQYF. Drawing the rest from reference TRBV28 and TRBJ2-3, the complete variable domain is DVKVTQSSRYLVKRTGEKVFLECVQDMDHENMFWYRQDPGLGLRLIYFSYDVKMKEKGDIPEGYSVSREKKERFSLILESASTNQTSMYLCASNPTSGRTTDTQYFGPGTRLTVL.